This T cell receptor (beta chain) was profiled in a study of shared clonotypes between healthy human individuals. Overall study: Each donor's CD4 naive and CD4 memory cells filled three plates apiece, CD8 naive two, and CD8 memory one.

Study-wide points: Rarefaction analysis demonstrated incomplete sorted-subset sequencing notwithstanding large depth.

As concerns this clone: Its specificity is not known.

Genomic DNA per cell subset filled all wells of several immunoSEQ plates. Generated by immunoSEQ multiplex PCR, the TCRdb table keeps only in-frame clones and is missing some. The sample holds roughly 1,800,000 clones, about 95% seen once. There are 15 residues in the CDR3. Germline V gives CDR1 SGDLS, CDR2 YYNGEE. V gave up 3 bases and J gave up 9 bases; unmatched junction bases: 9. The naive CD8 fraction comprised CD45RO-negative cells positively selected for CCR7 and excluded terminally differentiated effector memory CD45RA+ cells. Sequencing was carried out using naive CD8+ T cells sorted from blood. This clonotype was obtained from a young man in good health. J is TRBJ2-2 and V is TRBV9; 9 nucleotides agree with TRBD1. CDR3 sequence: CASSADRDRVRELFF. The CDR3 nucleotides are TGTGCCAGCAGCGCCGACCGGGACAGGGTACGGGAGCTGTTTTTT.